The 15 T cell receptor beta chains reported below all come from one sample, sequenced in a study of blood T cell repertoires in COVID-19. This table comes from immunoSEQ multiplex PCR, and its TCRdb copy is limited to in-frame clones, with some not included. The sample includes some 120,000 clones, more than 70% seen only once; the top ten take roughly an eighth. Sequenced input: peripheral blood. Receptors originate from a woman aged 30 to 39 who had recovered from COVID-19.

This chain uses TRBV4-1 with TRBJ2-7, with a possible D match to TRBD2 (6 bases). The CDR3 consists of 14 residues. Germline CDR1 and CDR2: MGHRA and YSYEKL. The V gene lost 4 bases and the J gene lost 2 bases, with 12 bases spanning the gap. In DNA, the CDR3 is TGCGCCAGCAGCCGGGGGGACGGAACCTACGAGCAGTACTTC. Amino acids: CASSRGDGTYEQYF.

DNA of the CDR3: TGTGCCAGCAGTCCACGGGACAGGGGAGCGGATACGCAGTATTTT. Translated: CASSPRDRGADTQYF. The chain links TRBV27 to TRBJ2-3; 10 nucleotides agree with TRBD1. The CDR3 is 15 amino acids. Germline V gene sequence: CDR1 MNHEY, CDR2 SMNVEV (reference sequence). V was clipped by 5 bases and J by 6 bases; unmatched bases: 8.

Notes on this clone: Its ends do not fully match the called genes, so a read error is possible. The chain carries TRBV2 and TRBJ1-1; possible D gene TRBD1, 5 bases. The CDR3 has 15 amino acids. CDR1 SNHLY and CDR2 FYNNEI come from the germline V gene. The CDR3 DNA sequence: TGTGCCAGCAGCGAAGATCAGGGTGCGAGGACTGAAGCTTTCTTT. Its translation is CASSEDQGARTEAFF.

The CDR3 nucleotides read TGTGCCAGCACCAGCGGGGGGGCCGGGCAGTTCTTC. Its protein product is CASTSGGAGQFF. The chain is built from TRBV27 and TRBJ2-1; 10 bases line up with TRBD2. Germline-derived CDR1 and CDR2 are MNHEY and SMNVEV (reference sequence). The CDR3 spans 12 residues. With 7 bases clipped from V and 12 bases from J, the junction kept 6 bases outside the gene matches.

Only one count was recorded for this clone. This chain links TRBV15 with TRBJ2-6; D may be TRBD1 (5 bases). Trimming shortened V by 3 bases and J by 4 bases, and 10 bases separated the two germline ends. This CDR3 is 15 amino acids long. The germline V gene encodes CDR1 LNHNV and CDR2 YYDKDF (reference sequence). The CDR3 loop is CATSRKGNGANVLTF. The DNA of the CDR3 is TGTGCCACCAGCAGGAAGGGGAACGGGGCCAACGTCCTGACTTTC.

The chain carries TRBV19 and TRBJ2-7, with 7 bases that match TRBD2. Germline V gene lookup returns CDR1 LNHDA and CDR2 SQIVND (reference sequence). Trimming cost V 8 bases and J 4 bases; bases outside gene matches: 11. This CDR3 comprises 14 residues. The CDR3 DNA sequence: TGTGCCAGTTCACGAAGCGGGAATAGTTACGAGCAGTACTTC. This codes for CASSRSGNSYEQYF.

The V call is TRBV5-8, the J call TRBJ2-7; 7 nucleotides align to TRBD1. The CDR3 runs to 16 residues. The germline V gene encodes CDR1 SGHTS and CDR2 YDEGEE. Trimming removed 2 bases from V and 2 bases from J; junction bases left unmatched: 10. The CDR3 sequence is CASSFPGTDPTYEQYF. The DNA for the CDR3 is TGTGCCAGCAGCTTCCCCGGGACAGATCCAACCTACGAGCAGTACTTC.

This chain connects TRBV29-1 to TRBJ1-2, with D possibly being TRBD1 (5 bases). CDR1 is SQVTM, CDR2 ANQGSEA, per germline. V lost 7 bases, J lost 5 bases, and 14 bases lay in between. This CDR3 region has 12 residues. CDR3 nucleotides: TGCAGCGCCAACACGGGGGGTTATGGCTACACCTTC. Translation gives CSANTGGYGYTF. Based on the CDR3 plus reference TRBV29-1 and TRBJ1-2, the full variable domain is SAVISQKPSRDICQRGTSLTIQCQVDSQVTMMFWYRQQPGQSLTLIATANQGSEATYESGFVIDKFPISRPNLTFSTLTVSNMSPEDSSIYLCSANTGGYGYTFGSGTRLTVV.

This clone was seen a handful of times. V is TRBV19 and J is TRBJ2-4; 11 bases map to TRBD2. CDR3 length: 16 amino acids. V lost 3 bases and J lost 4; bases outside the gene matches: 5. Germline values: CDR1 LNHDA, CDR2 SQIVND (reference sequence). This CDR3 reads CASSMRGTSGKNIQYF. The CDR3 DNA follows: TGTGCCAGTAGTATGAGGGGGACTAGCGGAAAAAACATTCAGTACTTC.

The CDR3: CASSRDRYYEQYF. Here the CDR3 DNA reads TGTGCCAGCAGTCGGGACAGATACTACGAGCAGTACTTC. The V gene is TRBV6-5, the J gene TRBJ2-7; 7 nucleotides match TRBD1. The CDR3 length is 13 residues. After removal of 5 bases from V and 3 bases from J, the junction contained 4 bases not matched to a gene. Germline V gene data show CDR1 as MNHEY and CDR2 as SVGAGI.

The chain has TRBV7-3 and TRBJ1-1, with a possible D match to TRBD1 (5 bases). This CDR3 spans 16 amino acids. V was trimmed by 2 bases and J by 4 bases, leaving 17 bases between them. CDR1 is SGHTA and CDR2 is FQGTGA in the germline V gene. CDR3: CASSLSGLRGGTEAFF. Written as DNA, the CDR3 is TGTGCCAGCAGCTTATCGGGACTTAGGGGTGGCACTGAAGCTTTCTTT.

Written as DNA, the CDR3 is TGTGCCAGCAGCTTAGAGGCTAGCGGGAGTTTTACAGATACGCAGTATTTT. Translating it yields CASSLEASGSFTDTQYF. The gene calls are TRBV7-6 and TRBJ2-3, with 10 bases fitting TRBD2. In germline, CDR1 is SGHVS, CDR2 FNYEAQ. This CDR3 comprises 17 residues. Trimming removed 1 base from V and 3 bases from J; junction bases left unmatched: 7.

The V gene is TRBV29-1, the J gene TRBJ2-3, with TRBD1 matching over 7 bases. With 5 bases clipped from V and 2 bases from J, the junction kept 4 bases outside the gene matches. The CDR3 loop spans 13 amino acids. Germline V CDR1 and CDR2: SQVTM, ANQGSEA. In nucleotides, the CDR3 is TGCAGCGTTTCCGGGACAGTCACAGATACGCAGTATTTT. Residues: CSVSGTVTDTQYF.

This clone was seen a single time. This chain links TRBV19 with TRBJ1-1, with TRBD1 matching over 7 bases. CDR3 size: 13 residues. Germline V gene sequence: CDR1 LNHDA, CDR2 SQIVND (reference sequence). V gave up 6 bases and J gave up 6 bases; unmatched junction bases: 7. The CDR3 spells CASSIQGSPEAFF. In DNA, the CDR3 is TGTGCCAGTAGCATACAGGGGTCCCCTGAAGCTTTCTTT.

The J gene is TRBJ2-5, the V gene TRBV29-1; D unclear. V shed 4 bases and J shed 2 bases, with 14 bases lying between them. Germline-derived CDR1 and CDR2 are SQVTM and ANQGSEA. The CDR3 sequence is 14 residues long. The CDR3 spells CSVVVVGEQETQYF. The CDR3 bases are TGCAGCGTTGTGGTGGTCGGAGAGCAAGAGACCCAGTACTTC.